This TCR beta chain was sequenced in a study of T cells in Graves' hyperthyroidism and ophthalmopathy. Germline lookup yields CDR1 WSHSY and CDR2 SAAADI. This CDR3 has 15 amino acids. The ends lost 3 bases at V and 2 bases at J; junction bases unmatched: 3. There were TCR beta CDR3 regions amplified from RNA transcripts. The HTBI primer set served for first-round RT-PCR of the TCR CDR3. TCRdb redid the calling of the multiplex PCR reads with MiXCR, one entry per CDR3 protein. This sample yields around 690,000 distinct CDR3 sequences, of which 15% to 20% are seen a single time; about 14% belongs to the top ten. This clonotype was recorded a few times.

This chain connects TRBV10-2 to TRBJ1-5; TRBD1 matches 8 bases. Sequencing was carried out using blood. The receptor comes from a man aged 45 to 65 with Graves' hyperthyroidism. CDR3 coding DNA: TGCGCCAGCAGTGAATCGGGACAGGGCAATCAGCCCCAGCATTTT. This encodes CASSESGQGNQPQHF.